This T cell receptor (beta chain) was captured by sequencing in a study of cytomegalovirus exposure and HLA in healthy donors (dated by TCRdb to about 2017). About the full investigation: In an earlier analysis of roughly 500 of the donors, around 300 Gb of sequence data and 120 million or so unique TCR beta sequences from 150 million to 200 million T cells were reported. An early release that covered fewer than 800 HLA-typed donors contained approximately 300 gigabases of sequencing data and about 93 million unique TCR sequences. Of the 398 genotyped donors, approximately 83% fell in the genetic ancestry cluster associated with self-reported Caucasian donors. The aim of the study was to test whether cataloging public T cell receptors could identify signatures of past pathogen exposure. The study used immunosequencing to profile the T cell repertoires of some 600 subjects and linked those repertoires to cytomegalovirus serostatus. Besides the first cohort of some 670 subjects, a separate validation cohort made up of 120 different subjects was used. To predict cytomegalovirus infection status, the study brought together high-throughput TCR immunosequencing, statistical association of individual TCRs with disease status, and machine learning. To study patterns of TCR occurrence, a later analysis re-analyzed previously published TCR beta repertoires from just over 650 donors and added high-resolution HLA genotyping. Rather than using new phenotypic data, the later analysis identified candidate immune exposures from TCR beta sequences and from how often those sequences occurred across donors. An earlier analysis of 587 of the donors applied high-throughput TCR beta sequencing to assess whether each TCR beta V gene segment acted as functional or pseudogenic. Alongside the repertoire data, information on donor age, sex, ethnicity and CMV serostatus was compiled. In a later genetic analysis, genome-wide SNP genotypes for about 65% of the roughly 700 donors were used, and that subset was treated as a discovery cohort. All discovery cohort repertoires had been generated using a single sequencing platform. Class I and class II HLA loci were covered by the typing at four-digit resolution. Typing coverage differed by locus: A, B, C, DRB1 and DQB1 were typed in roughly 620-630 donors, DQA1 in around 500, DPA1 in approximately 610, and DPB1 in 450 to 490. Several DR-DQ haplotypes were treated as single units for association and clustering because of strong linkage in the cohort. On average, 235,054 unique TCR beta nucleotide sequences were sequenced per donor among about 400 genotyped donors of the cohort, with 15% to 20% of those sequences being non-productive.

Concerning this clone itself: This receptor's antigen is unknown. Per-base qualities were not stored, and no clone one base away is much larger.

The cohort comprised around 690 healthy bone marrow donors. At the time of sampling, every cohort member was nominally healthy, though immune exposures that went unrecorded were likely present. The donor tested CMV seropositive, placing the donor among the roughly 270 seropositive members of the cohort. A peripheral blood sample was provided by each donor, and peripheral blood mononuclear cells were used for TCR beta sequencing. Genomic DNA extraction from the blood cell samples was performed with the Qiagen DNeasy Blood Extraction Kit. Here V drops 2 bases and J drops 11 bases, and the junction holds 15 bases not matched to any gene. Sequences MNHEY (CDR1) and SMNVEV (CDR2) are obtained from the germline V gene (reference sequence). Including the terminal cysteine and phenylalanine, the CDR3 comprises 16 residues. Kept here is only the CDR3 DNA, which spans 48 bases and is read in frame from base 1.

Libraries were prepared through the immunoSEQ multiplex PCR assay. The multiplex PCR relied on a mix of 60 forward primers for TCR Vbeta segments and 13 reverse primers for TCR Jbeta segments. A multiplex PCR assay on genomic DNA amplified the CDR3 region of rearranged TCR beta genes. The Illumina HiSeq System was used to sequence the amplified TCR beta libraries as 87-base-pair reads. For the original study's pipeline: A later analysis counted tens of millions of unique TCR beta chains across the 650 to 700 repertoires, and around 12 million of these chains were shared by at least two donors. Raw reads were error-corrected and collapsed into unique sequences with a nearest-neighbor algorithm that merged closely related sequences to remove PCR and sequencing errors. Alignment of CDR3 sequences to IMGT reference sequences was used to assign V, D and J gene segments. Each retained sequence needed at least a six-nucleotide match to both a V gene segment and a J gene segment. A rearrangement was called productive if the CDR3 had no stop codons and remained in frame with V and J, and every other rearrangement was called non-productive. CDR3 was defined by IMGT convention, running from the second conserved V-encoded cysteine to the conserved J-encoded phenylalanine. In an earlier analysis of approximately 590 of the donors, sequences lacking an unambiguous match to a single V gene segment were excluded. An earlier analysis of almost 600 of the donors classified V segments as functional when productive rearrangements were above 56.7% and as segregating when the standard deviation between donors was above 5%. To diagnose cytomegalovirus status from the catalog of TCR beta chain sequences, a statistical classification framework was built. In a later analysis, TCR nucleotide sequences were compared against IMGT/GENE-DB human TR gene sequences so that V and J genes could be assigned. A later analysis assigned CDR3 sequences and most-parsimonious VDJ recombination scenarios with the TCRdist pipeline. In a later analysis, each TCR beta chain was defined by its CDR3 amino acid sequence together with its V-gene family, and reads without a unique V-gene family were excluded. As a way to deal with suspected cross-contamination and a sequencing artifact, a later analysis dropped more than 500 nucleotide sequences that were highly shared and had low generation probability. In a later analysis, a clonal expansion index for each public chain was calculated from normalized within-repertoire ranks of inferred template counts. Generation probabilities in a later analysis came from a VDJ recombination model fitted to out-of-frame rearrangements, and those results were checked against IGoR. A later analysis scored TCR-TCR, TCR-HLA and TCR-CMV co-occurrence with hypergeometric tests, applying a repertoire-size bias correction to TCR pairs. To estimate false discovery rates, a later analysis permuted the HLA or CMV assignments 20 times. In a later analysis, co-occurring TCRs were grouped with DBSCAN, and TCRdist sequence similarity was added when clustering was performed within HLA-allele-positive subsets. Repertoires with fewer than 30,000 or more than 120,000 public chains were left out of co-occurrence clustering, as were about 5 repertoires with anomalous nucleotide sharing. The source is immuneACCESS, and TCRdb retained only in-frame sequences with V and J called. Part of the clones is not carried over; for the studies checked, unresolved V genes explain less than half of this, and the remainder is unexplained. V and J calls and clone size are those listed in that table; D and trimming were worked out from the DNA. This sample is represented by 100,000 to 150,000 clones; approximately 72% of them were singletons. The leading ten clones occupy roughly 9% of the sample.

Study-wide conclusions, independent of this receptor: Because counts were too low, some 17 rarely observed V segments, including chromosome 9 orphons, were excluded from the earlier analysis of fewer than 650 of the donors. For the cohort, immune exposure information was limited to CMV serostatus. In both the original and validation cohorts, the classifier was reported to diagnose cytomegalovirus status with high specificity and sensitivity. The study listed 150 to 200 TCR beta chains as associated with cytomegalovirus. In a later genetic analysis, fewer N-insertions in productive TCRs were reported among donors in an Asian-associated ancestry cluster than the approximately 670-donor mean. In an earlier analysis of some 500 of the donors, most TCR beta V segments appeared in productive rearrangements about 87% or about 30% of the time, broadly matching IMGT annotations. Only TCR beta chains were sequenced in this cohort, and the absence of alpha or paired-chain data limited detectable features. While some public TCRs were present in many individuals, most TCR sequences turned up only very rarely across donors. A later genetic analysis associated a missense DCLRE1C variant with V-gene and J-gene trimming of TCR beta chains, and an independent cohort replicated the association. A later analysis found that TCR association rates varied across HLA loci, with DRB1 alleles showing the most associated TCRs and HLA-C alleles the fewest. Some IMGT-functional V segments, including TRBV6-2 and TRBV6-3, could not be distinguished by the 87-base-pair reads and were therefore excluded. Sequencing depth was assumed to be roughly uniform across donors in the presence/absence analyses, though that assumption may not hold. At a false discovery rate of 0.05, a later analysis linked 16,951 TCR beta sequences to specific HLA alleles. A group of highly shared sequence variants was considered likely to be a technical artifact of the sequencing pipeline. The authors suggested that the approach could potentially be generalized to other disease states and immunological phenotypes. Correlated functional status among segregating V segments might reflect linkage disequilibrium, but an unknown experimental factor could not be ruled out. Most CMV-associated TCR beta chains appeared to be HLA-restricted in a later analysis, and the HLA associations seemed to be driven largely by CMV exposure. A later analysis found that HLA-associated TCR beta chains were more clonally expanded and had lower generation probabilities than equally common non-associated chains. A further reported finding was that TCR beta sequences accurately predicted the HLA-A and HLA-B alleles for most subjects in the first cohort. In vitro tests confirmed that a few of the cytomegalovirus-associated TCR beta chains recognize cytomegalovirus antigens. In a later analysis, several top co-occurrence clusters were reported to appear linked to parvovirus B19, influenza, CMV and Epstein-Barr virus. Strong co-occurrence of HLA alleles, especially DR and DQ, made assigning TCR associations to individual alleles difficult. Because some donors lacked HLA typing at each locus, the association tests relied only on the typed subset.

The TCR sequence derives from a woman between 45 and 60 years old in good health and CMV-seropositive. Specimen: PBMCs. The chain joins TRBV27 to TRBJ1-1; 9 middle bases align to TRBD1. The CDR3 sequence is CASSLRGTGIDGGAFF. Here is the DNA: TGTGCCAGCAGTTTAAGAGGGACAGGGATCGACGGAGGGGCTTTCTTT.